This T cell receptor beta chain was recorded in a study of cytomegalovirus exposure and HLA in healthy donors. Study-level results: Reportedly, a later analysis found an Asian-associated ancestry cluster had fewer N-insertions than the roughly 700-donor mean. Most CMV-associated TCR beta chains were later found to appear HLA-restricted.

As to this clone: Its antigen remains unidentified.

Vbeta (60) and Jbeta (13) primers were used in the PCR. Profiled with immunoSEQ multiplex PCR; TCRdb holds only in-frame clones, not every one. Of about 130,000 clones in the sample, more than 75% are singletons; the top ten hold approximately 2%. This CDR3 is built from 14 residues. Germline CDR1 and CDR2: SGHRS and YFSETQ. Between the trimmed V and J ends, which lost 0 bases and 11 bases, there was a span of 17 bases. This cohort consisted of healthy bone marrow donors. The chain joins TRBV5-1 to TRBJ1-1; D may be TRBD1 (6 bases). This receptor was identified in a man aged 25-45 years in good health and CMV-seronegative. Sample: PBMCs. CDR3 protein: CASSLAGGGLRAFF. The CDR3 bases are TGCGCCAGCAGCTTGGCCGGGGGGGGGCTTCGTGCTTTCTTT.